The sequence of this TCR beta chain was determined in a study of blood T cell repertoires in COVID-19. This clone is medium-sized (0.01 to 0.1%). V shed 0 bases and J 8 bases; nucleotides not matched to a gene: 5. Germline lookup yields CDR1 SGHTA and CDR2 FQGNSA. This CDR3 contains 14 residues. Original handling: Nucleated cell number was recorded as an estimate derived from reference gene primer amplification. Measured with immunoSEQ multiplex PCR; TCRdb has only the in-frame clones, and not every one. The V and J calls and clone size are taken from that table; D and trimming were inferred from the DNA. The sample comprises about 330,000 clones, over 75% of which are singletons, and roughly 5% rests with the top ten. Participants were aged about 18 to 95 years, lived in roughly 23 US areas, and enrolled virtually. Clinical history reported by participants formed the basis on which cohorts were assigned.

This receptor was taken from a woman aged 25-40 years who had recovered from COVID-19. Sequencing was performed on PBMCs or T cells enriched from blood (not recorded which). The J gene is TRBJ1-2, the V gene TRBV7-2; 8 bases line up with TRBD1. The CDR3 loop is CASSLAGGTGGYTF. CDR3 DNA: TGTGCCAGCAGCTTAGCCGGGGGGACAGGAGGCTACACCTTC.